This T cell receptor (beta chain) comes out of a study of control samples from healthy donors and cancer patients. V was trimmed by 7 bases and J by 6 bases, leaving 16 bases between them. This CDR3 contains 14 residues. In germline, CDR1 is LNHDA, CDR2 SQIVND (reference sequence). This table comes from immunoSEQ multiplex PCR, and its TCRdb copy is limited to in-frame clones, with some not included. The sample holds roughly 92,000 clones, 85% to 90% seen once. J is TRBJ1-5 and V is TRBV19; D might be TRBD1 (6 bases). This TCR was sampled from a woman in her sixties or seventies in good health. Specimen: blood. CDR3 protein: CASTQGGGTQPQHF. The CDR3 coding sequence is TGTGCCAGTACCCAGGGAGGGGGGACTCAGCCCCAGCATTTT. Drawing the rest from reference TRBV19 and TRBJ1-5, the complete variable domain is DGGITQSPKYLFRKEGQNVTLSCEQNLNHDAMYWYRQDPGQGLRLIYYSQIVNDFQKGDIAEGYSVSREKKESFPLTVTSAQKNPTAFYLCASTQGGGTQPQHFGDGTRLSIL.